These 9 T cell receptor beta chains came from one sample sequenced in a study of cytotoxic CD8 clonotypes in ibrutinib-treated CLL. The table came from immunoSEQ multiplex PCR; TCRdb's copy has only in-frame clones and leaves some out. This table holds 150,000 to 250,000 clones, approximately 68% found once. The input for sequencing was PBMCs, taken after 24 months of ibrutinib treatment. The source of these receptors is a human donor with chronic lymphocytic leukemia.

This clone appeared a few times. CDR3: CASSAWRGNEQFF. The CDR3 nucleotides are TGTGCCAGCAGTGCATGGCGGGGCAATGAGCAGTTCTTC. V usage is TRBV2 and J usage is TRBJ2-1; a possible D gene is TRBD2 (6 bases). V lost 4 bases and J lost 6, with 10 bases in between. This CDR3 comprises 13 residues. Germline CDR1 and CDR2: SNHLY and FYNNEI.

This clone was recorded a few times. The chain carries TRBV19 and TRBJ1-2, with 11 bases that match TRBD1. Germline lookup yields CDR1 LNHDA and CDR2 SQIVND (reference sequence). The CDR3 consists of 14 residues. V lost 6 bases and J lost 3; bases outside the gene matches: 3. CDR3 DNA sequence: TGTGCCAGTAGGGGACAGGGGGTAGACTATGGCTACACCTTC. Residues: CASRGQGVDYGYTF.

The V and J genes are TRBV11-3 and TRBJ2-2; 10 nucleotides line up with TRBD2. This CDR3 is built from 16 residues. With 5 bases clipped from V and 5 bases from J, the junction kept 8 bases outside the gene matches. The V gene's germline CDR1 is SGHNT and CDR2 YENEEA. In DNA form, the CDR3 reads TGTGCCAGCAGCCGTCAACCGGGACTAGCGACCGGGGAGCTGTTTTTT. This translates into CASSRQPGLATGELFF.

This CDR3 is CASSTGTSGNEQFF. Written as DNA, the CDR3 is TGTGCCAGCAGTACCGGGACTAGCGGCAATGAGCAGTTCTTC. The rearrangement links TRBV27 to TRBJ2-1, with 11 bases matching TRBD2. CDR1 and CDR2 (germline): MNHEY, SMNVEV (reference sequence). The CDR3 extends over 14 amino acids. Losses at the gene ends were 5 bases for V and 6 bases for J; bases not matched to a gene: 3.

The table lists this clone with a few counts. The chain joins TRBV5-5 to TRBJ2-7; 10 bases map to TRBD2. The CDR3 is 16 amino acids. V was clipped by 0 bases and J by 3 bases; unmatched bases: 6. CDR1 is SGHKS and CDR2 is YYEKEE in the germline V gene (reference sequence). The CDR3 DNA reads as TGTGCCAGCAGCTTGGCGTGGACTAGCGGAGACTACGAGCAGTACTTC. Translation: CASSLAWTSGDYEQYF.

The rearrangement joins TRBV29-1 to TRBJ2-7; D is unresolved. Germline CDR1 is SQVTM and CDR2 is ANQGSEA. This CDR3 spans 12 amino acids. V gave up 1 base and J gave up 0 bases, with 4 bases separating them. CDR3 bases: TGCAGCGTTGAAGGGACCTCCTACGAGCAGTACTTC. Translation gives CSVEGTSYEQYF.

The chain uses TRBV6-5 and TRBJ2-7, with D tentatively TRBD2 (5 bases). The germline V and J ends were trimmed by 2 bases and 4 bases, with 6 bases remaining between them. CDR3 length: 12 residues. Looked up from germline, CDR1 is MNHEY and CDR2 is SVGAGI. DNA of the CDR3: TGTGCCAGCAGTTACGAGGGTTACGAGCAGTACTTC. It encodes CASSYEGYEQYF.

Regarding this clone: The same CDR3 can be traced to other DNA sequences in this sample. The V gene is TRBV7-2, the J gene TRBJ2-1; TRBD2 aligns across 11 bases. After removal of 2 bases from V and 0 bases from J, the junction contained 3 bases not matched to a gene. Germline CDR1 SGHTA, CDR2 FQGNSA. The CDR3 is 17 amino acids. CDR3 nucleotide sequence: TGTGCCAGCAGCTTACGACTAGCGGGAAGCTCCTACAATGAGCAGTTCTTC. Translation: CASSLRLAGSSYNEQFF.

This rearrangement joins TRBV5-4 to TRBJ1-4; no reliable D call. Between the trimmed V and J ends, which lost 0 bases and 7 bases, there was a span of 10 bases. Per the germline V gene, CDR1 is SGHNT and CDR2 is YYREEE (reference sequence). The CDR3 totals 14 residues. CDR3 region: CASSLDFRGEKLFF. The CDR3 DNA reads TGTGCCAGCAGCTTGGATTTCCGTGGTGAAAAACTGTTTTTT.